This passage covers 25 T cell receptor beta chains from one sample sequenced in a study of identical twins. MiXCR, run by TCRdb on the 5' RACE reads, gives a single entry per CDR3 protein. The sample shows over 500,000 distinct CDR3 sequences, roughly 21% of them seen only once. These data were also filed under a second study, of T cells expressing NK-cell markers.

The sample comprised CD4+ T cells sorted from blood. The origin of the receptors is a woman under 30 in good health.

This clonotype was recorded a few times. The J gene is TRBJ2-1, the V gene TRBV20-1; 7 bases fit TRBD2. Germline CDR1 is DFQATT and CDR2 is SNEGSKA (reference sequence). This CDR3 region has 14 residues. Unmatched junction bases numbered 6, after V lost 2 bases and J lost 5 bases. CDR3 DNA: TGCAGTGCTAGAAAGGGCGGGAGAGACAATGAGCAGTTCTTC. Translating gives CSARKGGRDNEQFF.

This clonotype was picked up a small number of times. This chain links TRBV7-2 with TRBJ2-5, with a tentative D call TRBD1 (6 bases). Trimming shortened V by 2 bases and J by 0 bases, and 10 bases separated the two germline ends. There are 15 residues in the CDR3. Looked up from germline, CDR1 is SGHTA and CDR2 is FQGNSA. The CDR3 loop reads CASSLIWDNQETQYF. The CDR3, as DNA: TGTGCCAGCAGCTTAATTTGGGACAACCAAGAGACCCAGTACTTC. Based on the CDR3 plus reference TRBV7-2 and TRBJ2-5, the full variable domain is GAGVSQSPSNKVTEKGKDVELRCDPISGHTALYWYRQSLGQGLEFLIYFQGNSAPDKSGLPSDRFSAERTGGSVSTLTIQRTQQEDSAVYLCASSLIWDNQETQYFGPGTRLLVL.

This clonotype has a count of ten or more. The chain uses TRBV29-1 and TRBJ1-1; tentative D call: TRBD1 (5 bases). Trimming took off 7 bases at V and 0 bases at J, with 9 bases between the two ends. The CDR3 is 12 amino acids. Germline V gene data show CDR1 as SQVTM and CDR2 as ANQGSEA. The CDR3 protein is CSAGTMNTEAFF. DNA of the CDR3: TGCAGCGCCGGGACGATGAACACTGAAGCTTTCTTT. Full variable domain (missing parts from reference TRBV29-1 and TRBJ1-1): SAVISQKPSRDICQRGTSLTIQCQVDSQVTMMFWYRQQPGQSLTLIATANQGSEATYESGFVIDKFPISRPNLTFSTLTVSNMSPEDSSIYLCSAGTMNTEAFFGQGTRLTVV.

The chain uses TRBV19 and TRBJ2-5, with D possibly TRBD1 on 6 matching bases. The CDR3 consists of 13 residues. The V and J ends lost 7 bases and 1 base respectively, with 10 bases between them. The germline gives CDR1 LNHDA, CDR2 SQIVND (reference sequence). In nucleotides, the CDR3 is TGTGCCAGTAAACAGGACAGCCAAGAGACCCAGTACTTC. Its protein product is CASKQDSQETQYF.

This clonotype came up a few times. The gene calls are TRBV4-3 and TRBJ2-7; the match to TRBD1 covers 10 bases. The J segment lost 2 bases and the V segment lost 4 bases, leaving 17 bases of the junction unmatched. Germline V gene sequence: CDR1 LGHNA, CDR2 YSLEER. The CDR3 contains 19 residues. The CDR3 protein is CASSRRLGTGEGFTYEQYF. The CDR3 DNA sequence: TGCGCCAGCAGCCGCAGATTGGGGACAGGGGAGGGCTTCACCTACGAGCAGTACTTC.

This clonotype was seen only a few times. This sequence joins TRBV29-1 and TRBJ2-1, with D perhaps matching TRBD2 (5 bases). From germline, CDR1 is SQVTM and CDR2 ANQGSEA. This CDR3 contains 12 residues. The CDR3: CSLGVSYNEQFF. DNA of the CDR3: TGCAGTCTCGGGGTGTCCTACAATGAGCAGTTCTTC.

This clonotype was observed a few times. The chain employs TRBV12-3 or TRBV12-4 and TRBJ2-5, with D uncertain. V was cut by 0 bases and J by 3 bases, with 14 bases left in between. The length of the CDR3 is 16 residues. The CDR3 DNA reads TGTGCCAGCAGTTTAGCGGCTGGGGTTAGAGAAGAGACCCAGTACTTC. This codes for CASSLAAGVREETQYF.

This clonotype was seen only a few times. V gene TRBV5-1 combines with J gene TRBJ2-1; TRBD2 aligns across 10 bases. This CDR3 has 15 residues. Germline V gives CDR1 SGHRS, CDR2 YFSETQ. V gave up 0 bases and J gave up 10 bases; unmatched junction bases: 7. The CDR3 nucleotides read TGCGCCAGCAGCTTGGACGTAGCGGGGGGAGGGGAGCAGTTCTTC. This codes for CASSLDVAGGGEQFF.

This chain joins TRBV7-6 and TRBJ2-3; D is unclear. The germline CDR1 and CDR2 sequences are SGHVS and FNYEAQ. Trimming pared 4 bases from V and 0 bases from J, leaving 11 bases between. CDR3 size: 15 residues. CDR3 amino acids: CASSSYMGSTDTQYF. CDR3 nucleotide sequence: TGTGCCAGCAGCTCGTACATGGGGAGCACAGATACGCAGTATTTT.

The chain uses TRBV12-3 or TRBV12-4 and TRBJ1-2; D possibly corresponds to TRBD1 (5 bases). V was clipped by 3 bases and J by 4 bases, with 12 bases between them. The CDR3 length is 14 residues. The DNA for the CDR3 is TGTGCCAGCAGTTTTCCGCAAAGGGGCTATGGCTACACCTTC. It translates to CASSFPQRGYGYTF.

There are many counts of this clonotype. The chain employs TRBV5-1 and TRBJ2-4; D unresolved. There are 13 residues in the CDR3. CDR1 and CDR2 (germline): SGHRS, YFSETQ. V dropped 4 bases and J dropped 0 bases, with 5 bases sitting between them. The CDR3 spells CASSPGAKNIQYF. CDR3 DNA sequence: TGCGCCAGCAGCCCCGGAGCCAAAAACATTCAGTACTTC.

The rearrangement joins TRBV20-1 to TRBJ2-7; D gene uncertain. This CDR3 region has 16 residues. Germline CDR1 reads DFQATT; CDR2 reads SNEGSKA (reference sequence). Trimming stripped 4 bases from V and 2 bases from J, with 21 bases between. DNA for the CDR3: TGCAGTGCTACAAGAACTTATACGGGTCAACCCTACGAGCAGTACTTC. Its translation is CSATRTYTGQPYEQYF.

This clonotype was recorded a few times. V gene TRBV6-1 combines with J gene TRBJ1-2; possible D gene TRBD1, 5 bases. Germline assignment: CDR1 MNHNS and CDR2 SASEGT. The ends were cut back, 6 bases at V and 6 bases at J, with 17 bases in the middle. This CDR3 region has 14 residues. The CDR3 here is CASSPPSGRNGYTF. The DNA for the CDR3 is TGTGCCAGCAGCCCCCCGTCAGGGAGGAATGGCTACACCTTC.

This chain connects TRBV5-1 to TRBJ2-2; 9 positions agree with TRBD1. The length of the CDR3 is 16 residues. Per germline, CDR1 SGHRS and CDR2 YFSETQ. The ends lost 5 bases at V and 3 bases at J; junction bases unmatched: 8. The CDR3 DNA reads TGCGCCAGCAGTCCGGCGGGACAGGGCTACACCGGGGAGCTGTTTTTT. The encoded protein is CASSPAGQGYTGELFF.

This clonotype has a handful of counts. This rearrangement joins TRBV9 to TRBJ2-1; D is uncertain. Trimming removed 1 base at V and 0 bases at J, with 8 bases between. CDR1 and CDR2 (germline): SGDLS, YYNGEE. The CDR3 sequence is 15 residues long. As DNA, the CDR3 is TGTGCCAGCAGCGTATCCGCGAGCTCCTACAATGAGCAGTTCTTC. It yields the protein CASSVSASSYNEQFF.

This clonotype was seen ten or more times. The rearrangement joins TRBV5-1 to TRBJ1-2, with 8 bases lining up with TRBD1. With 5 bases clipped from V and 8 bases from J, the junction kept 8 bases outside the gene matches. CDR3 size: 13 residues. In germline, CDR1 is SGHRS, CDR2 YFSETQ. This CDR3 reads CASRLGQDDGYTF. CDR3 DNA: TGCGCCAGCAGACTGGGACAGGACGACGGCTACACCTTC.

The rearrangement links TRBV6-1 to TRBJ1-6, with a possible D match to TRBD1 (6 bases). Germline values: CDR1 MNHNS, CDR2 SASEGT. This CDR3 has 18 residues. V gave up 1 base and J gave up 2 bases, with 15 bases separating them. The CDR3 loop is CASSEERGFLAYNSPLHF. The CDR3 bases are TGTGCCAGCAGTGAAGAAAGGGGGTTCCTAGCCTATAATTCACCCCTCCACTTT.

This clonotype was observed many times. CDR3 loop: CASSRQGGAYEQYF. CDR3 coding DNA: TGTGCCAGCAGCCGACAGGGGGGGGCCTACGAGCAGTACTTC. V usage is TRBV3-1 and J usage is TRBJ2-7, with 9 positions matching TRBD1. From germline, CDR1 is LGHDT and CDR2 YNNKEL (reference sequence). This CDR3 has 14 residues. V was pared by 4 bases and J by 2 bases, with 3 bases of the junction left unmatched.

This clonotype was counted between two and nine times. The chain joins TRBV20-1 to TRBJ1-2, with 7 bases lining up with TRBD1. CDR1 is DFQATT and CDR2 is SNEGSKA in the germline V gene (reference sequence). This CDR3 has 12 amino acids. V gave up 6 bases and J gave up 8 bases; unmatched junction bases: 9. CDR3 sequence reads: CSAPSTGTGYTF. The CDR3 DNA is TGCAGTGCCCCTTCGACAGGGACGGGCTACACCTTC.

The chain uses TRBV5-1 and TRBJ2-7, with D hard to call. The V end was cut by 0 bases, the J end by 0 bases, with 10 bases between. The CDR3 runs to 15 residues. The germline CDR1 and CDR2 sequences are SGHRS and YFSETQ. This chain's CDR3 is CASSLDPRRSYEQYF. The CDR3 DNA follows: TGCGCCAGCAGCTTGGATCCCCGCCGCTCCTACGAGCAGTACTTC.

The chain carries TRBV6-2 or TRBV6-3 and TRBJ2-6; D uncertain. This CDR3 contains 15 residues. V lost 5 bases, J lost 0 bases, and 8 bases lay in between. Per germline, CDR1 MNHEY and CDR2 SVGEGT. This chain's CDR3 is CASSLYTSGANVLTF. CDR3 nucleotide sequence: TGTGCCAGCAGTCTTTATACCTCTGGGGCCAACGTCCTGACTTTC.

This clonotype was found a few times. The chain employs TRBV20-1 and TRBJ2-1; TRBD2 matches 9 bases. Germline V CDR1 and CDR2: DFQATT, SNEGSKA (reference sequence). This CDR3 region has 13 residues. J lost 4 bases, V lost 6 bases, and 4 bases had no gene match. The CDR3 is CSAAGGLYNEQFF. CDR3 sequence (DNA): TGCAGTGCCGCGGGAGGGTTGTACAATGAGCAGTTCTTC.

The CDR3 coding sequence is TGTGCCAGCAGCCCAACACCGCCGGGGCTCTTGTACGACTACGAGCAGTACTTC. This gives the protein CASSPTPPGLLYDYEQYF. This chain uses TRBV7-6 with TRBJ2-7; either TRBD1 or TRBD2 may supply D (5 bases each). This CDR3 region has 18 residues. CDR1 is SGHVS and CDR2 is FNYEAQ in the germline V gene. Trimming left V 5 bases short and J 3 bases short, with 26 bases between.

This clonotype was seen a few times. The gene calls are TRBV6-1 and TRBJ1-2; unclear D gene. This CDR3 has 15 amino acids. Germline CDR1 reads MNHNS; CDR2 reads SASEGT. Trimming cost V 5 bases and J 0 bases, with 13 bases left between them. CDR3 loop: CASSPDRTPNYGYTF. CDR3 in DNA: TGTGCCAGCAGTCCAGACCGAACACCTAACTATGGCTACACCTTC.

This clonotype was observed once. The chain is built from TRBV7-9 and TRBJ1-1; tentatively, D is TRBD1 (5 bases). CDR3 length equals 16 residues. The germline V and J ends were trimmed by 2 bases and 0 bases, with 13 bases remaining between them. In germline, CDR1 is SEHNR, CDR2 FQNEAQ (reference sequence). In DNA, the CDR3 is TGTGCCAGCAGCTTACCTGCCGGGACCTTGAACACTGAAGCTTTCTTT. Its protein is CASSLPAGTLNTEAFF.